This T cell receptor (beta chain) derives from a study of blood T cell repertoires in COVID-19. Sequencing used immunoSEQ multiplex PCR; TCRdb keeps in-frame clones, though not all of them. The table records 250,000 or so clones, roughly 90% of them present only once. This CDR3 spans 14 amino acids. V dropped 3 bases and J dropped 1 base, with 12 bases sitting between them. Per germline, CDR1 SQVTM and CDR2 ANQGSEA. The sample comprised PBMCs or T cells enriched from blood (not recorded which). The receptor comes from a man aged 40-49 years who had been exposed to COVID-19. The V and J genes are TRBV29-1 and TRBJ1-1; a weak D match, TRBD1 (5 bases). CDR3 nucleotides: TGCAGCGTTGATTGGGGCAGAGGGAACACTGAAGCTTTCTTT. Protein product: CSVDWGRGNTEAFF.